The 21 T cell receptor beta chains in this list originate from one sample, sequenced in a study of blood T cell repertoires in COVID-19. The repertoire was sequenced with immunoSEQ multiplex PCR; TCRdb's copy has only in-frame clones and lacks some. The sample records over 250,000 clones, 75% to 95% being singletons. Sequenced material: peripheral blood. These receptors were obtained from a person under 30 with COVID-19, enrolled during active disease.

The CDR3 loop is CASSTISSYEQYF. The DNA of the CDR3 is TGTGCCAGCAGCACCATTAGCTCCTACGAGCAGTACTTC. The chain couples TRBV7-2 to TRBJ2-7; D not certain. This CDR3 comprises 13 residues. Germline V gene lookup returns CDR1 SGHTA and CDR2 FQGNSA. The V and J ends lost 5 bases and 0 bases respectively, with 8 bases between them.

The chain carries TRBV2 and TRBJ2-3; a possible D gene is TRBD1 (6 bases). Germline V gives CDR1 SNHLY, CDR2 FYNNEI. The V gene lost 6 bases and the J gene lost 2 bases, with 15 bases spanning the gap. CDR3 size: 15 residues. CDR3 in amino acids: CASSLLDRFTDTQYF. The CDR3 DNA reads as TGTGCCAGCAGCCTATTAGACAGGTTCACAGATACGCAGTATTTT.

The chain is built from TRBV21-1 and TRBJ2-2; the table's D call, TRBD1, has no DNA check behind it. TRBV21-1 is termed a pseudogene. The CDR3 consists of 16 residues. The CDR3 is CASSKVGQSNTGELFF. CDR3 nucleotide sequence: TGTGCCAGCAGCAAAGTGGGACAGTCGAACACCGGGGAGCTGTTTTTT.

The chain is built from TRBV5-1 and TRBJ1-1, with D possibly matching TRBD1 (6 bases). The CDR3 covers 15 residues. Germline CDR1 reads SGHRS; CDR2 reads YFSETQ. V dropped 4 bases and J dropped 5 bases, with 18 bases sitting between them. This chain's CDR3 is CASSINAGQKTEAFF. The CDR3 DNA follows: TGCGCCAGCAGCATTAATGCCGGACAGAAGACTGAAGCTTTCTTT. Full variable domain (missing parts from reference TRBV5-1 and TRBJ1-1): KAGVTQTPRYLIKTRGQQVTLSCSPISGHRSVSWYQQTPGQGLQFLFEYFSETQRNKGNFPGRFSGRQFSNSRSEMNVSTLELGDSALYLCASSINAGQKTEAFFGQGTRLTVV.

This chain joins TRBV30 and TRBJ2-3, with a tentative D call TRBD2 (5 bases). The CDR3 is made up of 15 amino acids. V lost 5 bases and J 0 bases, leaving 15 bases between the germline ends. Germline CDR1 reads GTSNPN; CDR2 reads SVGIG (reference sequence). The DNA for the CDR3 is TGTGCCTGGGGTGCGGGTTTTACTAGCACAGATACGCAGTATTTT. Translated: CAWGAGFTSTDTQYF.

The rearrangement links TRBV7-3 to TRBJ2-2; 7 nucleotides match TRBD2. Per germline, CDR1 SGHTA and CDR2 FQGTGA. The length of the CDR3 is 16 residues. V shed 3 bases and J 7 bases; nucleotides not matched to a gene: 11. The CDR3 DNA sequence: TGTGCCAGCAGCTTCTCCTATACTAGCGTGGGCGGGGAGCTGTTTTTT. This sequence encodes CASSFSYTSVGGELFF.

The chain joins TRBV28 to TRBJ1-4; D is uncertain. The CDR3 loop spans 16 amino acids. V was trimmed by 3 bases and J by 0 bases, leaving 11 bases between them. Germline CDR1 reads MDHEN; CDR2 reads SYDVKM. The CDR3 DNA is TGTGCCAGCAGTTTTTCGGGAGCGTCAACTAATGAAAAACTGTTTTTT. Translating it yields CASSFSGASTNEKLFF.

This clone was counted a few times. This chain joins TRBV5-1 and TRBJ1-2, with a possible D match to TRBD1 (6 bases). Germline V CDR1 and CDR2: SGHRS, YFSETQ. V was clipped by 1 base and J by 8 bases, with 12 bases between them. This CDR3 has 13 amino acids. In DNA, the CDR3 is TGCGCCAGCAGCTTGCGTGGGGACATAGGCTACACCTTC. Amino acid sequence: CASSLRGDIGYTF.

Of note for this clone: Because the CDR3's place on the DNA is in doubt, the DNA is left out and the CDR3 is given as listed by TCRdb. The chain carries TRBV7-6 and TRBJ1-1; the table's D gene call, TRBD1, was not cross checked with the DNA. The CDR3 is 18 amino acids in total, end residues counted. Per the germline V gene, CDR1 is SGHVS and CDR2 is FNYEAQ. Here the CDR3 reads CASSLVGPVGQGIRCVIF.

A remark on this clone: The junction and the germline gene differ at one end; a read error may be behind it. In nucleotides, the CDR3 is TGTGCCAGCAGCCGTATCAGGGTGGCATACAATGAGCAATTCTTC. It is translated as CASSRIRVAYNEQFF. The chain links TRBV7-9 to TRBJ2-1, with D possibly TRBD1 on 5 matching bases. CDR1 and CDR2 from the germline V gene are SEHNR and FQNEAQ (reference sequence). This CDR3 region has 15 residues.

The CDR3 is CASSLAGREILSYEQYF. CDR3 coding DNA: TGTGCCAGCAGCTTAGCGGGACGGGAGATCCTATCCTACGAGCAGTACTTC. The chain employs TRBV7-8 and TRBJ2-7; D is possibly TRBD2 (6 bases). Trimming took 0 bases from V and 1 from J, leaving 16 bases between them. Germline-derived CDR1 and CDR2 are SGHVS and FQNEAQ. The CDR3 loop spans 17 amino acids. Looking up the rest from reference TRBV7-8 and TRBJ2-7 gives the full variable domain: GAGVSQSPRYKVAKRGQDVALRCDPISGHVSLFWYQQALGQGPEFLTYFQNEAQLDKSGLPSDRFFAERPEGSVSTLKIQRTQQEDSAVYLCASSLAGREILSYEQYFGPGTRLTVT.

V and J are TRBV5-1 and TRBJ2-3; 8 nucleotides line up with TRBD1. CDR1 and CDR2 (germline): SGHRS, YFSETQ. Unmatched junction bases numbered 4, after V lost 2 bases and J lost 5 bases. This CDR3 is built from 14 residues. This CDR3 reads CASSLRQGIDTQYF. DNA for the CDR3: TGCGCCAGCAGCTTACGACAGGGGATAGATACGCAGTATTTT.

This clone has just one count. The V call is TRBV21-1, the J call TRBJ1-6; the D segment call TRBD1 is taken from the table without a DNA check. TRBV21-1 is a pseudogene locus. The CDR3 totals 16 residues. Written as DNA, the CDR3 is TGTGCCAGCAGCAAGGGTCCCCGACAGGTTCGTTCACCCCTCCACTTT. The encoded protein is CASSKGPRQVRSPLHF.

J is TRBJ1-3 and V is TRBV2, with TRBD1 identical over 8 bases. Germline loops: CDR1 SNHLY, CDR2 FYNNEI. J gave up 4 bases and V 7 bases, and 15 bases lay outside the gene matches. The CDR3 has 17 amino acids. Here the CDR3 DNA reads TGTGCCAGCACCATTGACAGGGGATATTTAACAGGAAACACCATATATTTT. Protein product: CASTIDRGYLTGNTIYF.

Only one count was recorded for this clone. The chain carries TRBV5-1 and TRBJ1-4; D gene uncertain. Between the trimmed V and J ends, which lost 0 bases and 5 bases, there was a span of 5 bases. The length of the CDR3 is 13 residues. Per germline, CDR1 SGHRS and CDR2 YFSETQ. The CDR3 nucleotides are TGCGCCAGCAGCTTGGGGCCCAATGAAAAACTGTTTTTT. This codes for CASSLGPNEKLFF. Complete variable domain (other parts from reference TRBV5-1 and TRBJ1-4): KAGVTQTPRYLIKTRGQQVTLSCSPISGHRSVSWYQQTPGQGLQFLFEYFSETQRNKGNFPGRFSGRQFSNSRSEMNVSTLELGDSALYLCASSLGPNEKLFFGSGTQLSVL.

This clone was seen just once. CDR3 nucleotide sequence: TGTGCCAGCTCACTCACAGGGGGCGCCGGGTCCTACAATGAGCAGTTCTTC. As protein: CASSLTGGAGSYNEQFF. This sequence joins TRBV18 and TRBJ2-1; 9 nucleotides match TRBD1. Germline V lookup: CDR1 KGHSH, CDR2 LQKENI. CDR3 size: 17 residues. V was clipped by 4 bases and J by 1 base; unmatched bases: 8.

The chain joins TRBV7-6 to TRBJ2-1; 9 nucleotides align to TRBD2. V gave up 4 bases and J gave up 1 base; unmatched junction bases: 8. The CDR3 has 17 amino acids. Germline V gene data show CDR1 as SGHVS and CDR2 as FNYEAQ. The CDR3 DNA follows: TGTGCCAGCAGCTCGATTAGCGGGAGTGCGTCCTACAATGAGCAGTTCTTC. Its translation: CASSSISGSASYNEQFF.

The chain employs TRBV6-4 and TRBJ2-1, with 10 bases fitting TRBD2. The junction had 6 bases not matched to a gene; V was cut back by 4 bases and J by 6 bases. CDR1 is MRHNA, CDR2 SNTAGT, per germline. The CDR3 loop spans 15 amino acids. CDR3 nucleotides: TGTGCCAGCAGTGTTTCTAGCGGGAGTTCCAATGAGCAGTTCTTC. Its protein is CASSVSSGSSNEQFF.

This rearrangement joins TRBV29-1 to TRBJ2-7, with D hard to call. Germline V CDR1 and CDR2: SQVTM, ANQGSEA. The CDR3 has 11 amino acids. Deletions cut 7 bases from V and 4 bases from J, with 11 bases between. The CDR3 spells CSATNAYEQYF. DNA of the CDR3: TGCAGCGCCACTAATGCGTACGAGCAGTACTTC.

This chain joins TRBV28 and TRBJ2-7; D may be TRBD2 (6 bases). The germline V and J ends were trimmed by 6 bases and 3 bases, with 18 bases remaining between them. The germline V gene encodes CDR1 MDHEN and CDR2 SYDVKM. This CDR3 is built from 15 residues. Here the CDR3 DNA reads TGTGCCAGCAGGCTCAACGGGAGAGGGAACTACGAGCAGTACTTC. It is translated as CASRLNGRGNYEQYF.

V is TRBV30 and J is TRBJ2-3; maybe TRBD1 (6 bases). CDR3 length: 15 amino acids. V dropped 3 bases and J dropped 1 base, with 14 bases sitting between them. Germline assignment: CDR1 GTSNPN and CDR2 SVGIG (reference sequence). The CDR3 coding sequence is TGTGCCTGGAGCTCGGGGTACAGGGGCACAGATACGCAGTATTTT. Its translation: CAWSSGYRGTDTQYF.